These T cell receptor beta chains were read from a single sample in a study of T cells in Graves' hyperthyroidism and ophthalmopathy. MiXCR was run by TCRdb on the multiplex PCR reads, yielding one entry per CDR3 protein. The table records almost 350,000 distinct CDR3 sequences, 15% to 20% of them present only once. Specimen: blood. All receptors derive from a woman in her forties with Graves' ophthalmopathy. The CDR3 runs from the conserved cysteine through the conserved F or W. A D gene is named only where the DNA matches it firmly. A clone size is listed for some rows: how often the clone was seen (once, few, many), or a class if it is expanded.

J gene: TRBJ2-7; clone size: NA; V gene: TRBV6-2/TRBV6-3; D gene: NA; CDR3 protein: CASSSLAFSSYEQYF; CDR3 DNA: TGTGCCAGCAGTTCTCTAGCGTTCAGCTCCTACGAGCAGTACTTC
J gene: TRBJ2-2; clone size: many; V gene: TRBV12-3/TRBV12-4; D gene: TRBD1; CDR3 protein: CASSTTGGGELFF; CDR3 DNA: TGTGCCAGCAGCACAACAGGGGGCGGGGAGCTGTTTTTT
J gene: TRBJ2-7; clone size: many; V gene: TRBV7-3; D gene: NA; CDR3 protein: CETGFYEQYF; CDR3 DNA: TGTGAAACAGGGTTTTACGAGCAGTACTTC
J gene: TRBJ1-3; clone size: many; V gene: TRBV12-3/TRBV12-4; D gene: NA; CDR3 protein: CASNHGRPFSGNTIYF; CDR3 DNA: TGTGCCAGCAACCACGGAAGACCCTTCTCTGGAAACACCATATATTTT
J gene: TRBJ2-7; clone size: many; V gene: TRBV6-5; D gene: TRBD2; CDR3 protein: CASSRSLAGGGEQYF; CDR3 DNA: TGTGCCAGCAGTCGCTCACTAGCGGGAGGGGGTGAGCAGTACTTC
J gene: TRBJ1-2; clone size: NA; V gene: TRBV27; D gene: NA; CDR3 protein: CASSSASAGGYTF; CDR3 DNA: TGTGCCAGCAGTTCCGCCTCCGCCGGTGGCTACACCTTC
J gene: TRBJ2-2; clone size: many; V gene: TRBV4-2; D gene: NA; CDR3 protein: CASSQDIRRAHTGELFF; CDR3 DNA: TGTGCCAGCAGCCAAGATATACGGAGGGCTCACACCGGGGAGCTGTTTTTT
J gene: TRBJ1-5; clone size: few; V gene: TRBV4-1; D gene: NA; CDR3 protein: CASSQDSTGAHQPQHF; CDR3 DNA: TGCGCCAGCAGCCAAGACTCGACCGGGGCTCATCAGCCCCAGCATTTT
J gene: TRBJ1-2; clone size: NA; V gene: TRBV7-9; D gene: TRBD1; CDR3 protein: CASSLEDRGGGYTF; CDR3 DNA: TGTGCCAGCAGCTTAGAGGACAGGGGCGGTGGCTACACCTTC
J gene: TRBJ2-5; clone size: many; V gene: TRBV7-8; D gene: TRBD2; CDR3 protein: CASSLGRESPQETQYF; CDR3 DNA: TGTGCCAGCAGCTTAGGGCGGGAGTCCCCCCAAGAGACCCAGTACTTC
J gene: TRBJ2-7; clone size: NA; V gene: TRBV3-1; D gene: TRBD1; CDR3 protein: CASSQVLPGQGAYEQYF; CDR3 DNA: TGTGCCAGCAGCCAAGTCCTTCCCGGGCAGGGGGCCTACGAGCAGTACTTC
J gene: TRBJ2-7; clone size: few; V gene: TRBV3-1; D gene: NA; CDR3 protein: CASSHAQGEQYF; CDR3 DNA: TGTGCCAGCAGCCACGCCCAAGGCGAGCAGTACTTC
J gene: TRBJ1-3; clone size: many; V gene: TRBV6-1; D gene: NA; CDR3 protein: CASSGGDKGNTIYF; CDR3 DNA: TGTGCCAGCAGTGGAGGCGATAAGGGAAACACCATATATTTT
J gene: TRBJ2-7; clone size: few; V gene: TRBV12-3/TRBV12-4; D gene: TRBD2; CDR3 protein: CASSGFGLAGTYEQYF; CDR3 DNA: TGTGCCAGCAGTGGGTTTGGTCTAGCGGGGACCTACGAGCAGTACTTC
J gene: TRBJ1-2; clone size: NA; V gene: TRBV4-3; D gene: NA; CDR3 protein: CASSQGLPTPYGYNF; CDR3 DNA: TGCGCCAGCAGCCAAGGACTGCCGACCCCCTATGGCTACAACTTC
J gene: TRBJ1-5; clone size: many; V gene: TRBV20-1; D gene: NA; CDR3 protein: CSAKTARGNQPQHF; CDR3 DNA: TGCAGTGCTAAAACCGCCCGAGGCAATCAGCCCCAGCATTTT
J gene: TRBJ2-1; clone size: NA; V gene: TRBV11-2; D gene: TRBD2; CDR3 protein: CASSLLKGLAGKDAYNEQFF; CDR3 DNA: TGTGCCAGCAGCTTACTTAAGGGACTAGCGGGCAAAGATGCCTACAATGAGCAGTTCTTC
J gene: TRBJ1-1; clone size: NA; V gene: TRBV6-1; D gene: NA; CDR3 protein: CASSESYPNTEAFF; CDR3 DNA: TGTGCCAGCAGTGAAAGCTACCCGAACACTGAAGCTTTCTTT
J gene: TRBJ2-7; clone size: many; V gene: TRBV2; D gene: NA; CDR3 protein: CASRLALYEQYF; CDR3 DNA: TGTGCCAGCAGACTTGCCCTCTACGAGCAGTACTTC
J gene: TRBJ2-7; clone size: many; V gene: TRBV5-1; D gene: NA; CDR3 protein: CASSLTASSEQYF; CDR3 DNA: TGCGCCAGCAGCTTGACCGCTAGTTCCGAGCAGTACTTC
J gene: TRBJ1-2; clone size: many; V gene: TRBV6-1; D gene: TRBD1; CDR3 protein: CASKQTGGPVYGYTF; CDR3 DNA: TGTGCCAGCAAACAGACAGGGGGCCCGGTCTATGGCTACACCTTC
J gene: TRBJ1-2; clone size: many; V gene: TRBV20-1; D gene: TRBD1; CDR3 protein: CSARGTGGGFYFGYTF; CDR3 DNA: TGCAGTGCTAGGGGAACAGGGGGCGGTTTTTATTTTGGCTACACCTTC
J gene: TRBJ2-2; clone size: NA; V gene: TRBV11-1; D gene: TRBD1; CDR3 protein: CASSPRPGTGGGLDGELFF; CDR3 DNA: TGTGCCAGCAGCCCTCGTCCCGGGACAGGGGGCGGACTTGACGGGGAGCTGTTTTTT
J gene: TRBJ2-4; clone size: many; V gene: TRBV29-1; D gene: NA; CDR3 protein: CSVVSSGLNIQYF; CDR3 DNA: TGCAGCGTTGTATCCAGCGGGTTAAACATTCAGTACTTC
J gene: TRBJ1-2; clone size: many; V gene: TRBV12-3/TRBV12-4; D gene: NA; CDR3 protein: CASSPRGDNYGYTF; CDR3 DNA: TGTGCCAGCAGTCCGAGGGGGGACAACTATGGCTACACCTTC
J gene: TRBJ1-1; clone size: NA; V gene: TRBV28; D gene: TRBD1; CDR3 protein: CASSSAMDRVQGEAFF; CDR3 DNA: TGTGCCAGCAGTTCCGCAATGGACAGGGTACAAGGTGAAGCTTTCTTT
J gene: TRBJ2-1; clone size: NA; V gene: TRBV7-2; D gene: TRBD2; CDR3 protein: CASSFFSGRGEQFF; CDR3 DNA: TGTGCCAGCAGCTTCTTTAGCGGGAGAGGCGAGCAGTTCTTC
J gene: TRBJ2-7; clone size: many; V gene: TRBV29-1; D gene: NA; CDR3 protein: CSVEDGGNEQYF; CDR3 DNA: TGCAGCGTTGAAGACGGGGGTAACGAGCAGTACTTC
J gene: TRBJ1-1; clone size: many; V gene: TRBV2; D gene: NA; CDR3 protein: CASSGRPPRVTEAFF; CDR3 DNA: TGTGCCAGCAGCGGTAGACCCCCCCGAGTCACTGAAGCTTTCTTT
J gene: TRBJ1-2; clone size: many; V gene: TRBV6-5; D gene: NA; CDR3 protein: CASSYSSKGHTTPGYTF; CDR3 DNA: TGTGCCAGCAGTTACTCCAGCAAGGGACACACCACCCCTGGCTACACCTTC
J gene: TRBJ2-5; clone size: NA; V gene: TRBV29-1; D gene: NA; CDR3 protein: CSVEEGRGGETQYF; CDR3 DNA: TGCAGCGTTGAAGAAGGCAGGGGCGGAGAGACCCAGTACTTC
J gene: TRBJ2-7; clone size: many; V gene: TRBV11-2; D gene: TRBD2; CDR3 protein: CASSSGLAGGPTNEQYF; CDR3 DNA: TGTGCCAGCAGCTCCGGACTAGCGGGAGGGCCAACGAACGAGCAGTACTTC